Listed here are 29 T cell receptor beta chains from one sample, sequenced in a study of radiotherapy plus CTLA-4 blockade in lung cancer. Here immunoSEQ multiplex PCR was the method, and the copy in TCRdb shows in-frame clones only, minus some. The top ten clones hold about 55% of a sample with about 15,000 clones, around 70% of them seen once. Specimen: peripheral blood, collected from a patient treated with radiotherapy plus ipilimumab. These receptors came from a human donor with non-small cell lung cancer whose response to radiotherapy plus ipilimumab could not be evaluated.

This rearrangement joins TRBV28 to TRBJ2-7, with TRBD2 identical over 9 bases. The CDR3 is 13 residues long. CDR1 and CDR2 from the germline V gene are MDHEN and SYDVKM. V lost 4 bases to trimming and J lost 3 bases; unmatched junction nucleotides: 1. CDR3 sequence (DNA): TGTGCCAGCAGTTGGCGGGGGGGCTACGAGCAGTACTTC. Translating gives CASSWRGGYEQYF.

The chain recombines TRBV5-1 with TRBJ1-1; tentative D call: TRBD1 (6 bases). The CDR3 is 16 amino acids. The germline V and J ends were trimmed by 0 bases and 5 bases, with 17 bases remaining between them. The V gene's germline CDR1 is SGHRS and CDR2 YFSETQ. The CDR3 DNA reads TGCGCCAGCAGCTTGGCCGTAGTGGGGGCGAGGACTGAAGCTTTCTTT. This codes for CASSLAVVGARTEAFF.

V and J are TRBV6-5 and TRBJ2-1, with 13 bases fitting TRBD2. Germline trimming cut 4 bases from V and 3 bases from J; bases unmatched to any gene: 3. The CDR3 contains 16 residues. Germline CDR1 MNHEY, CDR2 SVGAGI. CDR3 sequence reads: CASSSRTSGGYNEQFF. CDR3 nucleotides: TGTGCCAGCAGTTCCCGGACTAGCGGGGGCTACAATGAGCAGTTCTTC.

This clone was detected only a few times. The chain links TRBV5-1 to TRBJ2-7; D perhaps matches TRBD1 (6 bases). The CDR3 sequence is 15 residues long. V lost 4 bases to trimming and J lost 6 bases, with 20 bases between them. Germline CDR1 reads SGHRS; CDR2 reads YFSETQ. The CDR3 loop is CASSPPQGLGGEQYF. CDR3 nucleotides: TGCGCCAGCAGCCCGCCTCAGGGGTTAGGAGGCGAGCAGTACTTC.

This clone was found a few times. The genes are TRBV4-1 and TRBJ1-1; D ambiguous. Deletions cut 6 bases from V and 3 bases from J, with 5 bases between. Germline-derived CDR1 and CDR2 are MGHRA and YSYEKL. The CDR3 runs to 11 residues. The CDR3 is CASRTYTEAFF. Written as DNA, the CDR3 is TGCGCCAGCAGAACTTACACTGAAGCTTTCTTT.

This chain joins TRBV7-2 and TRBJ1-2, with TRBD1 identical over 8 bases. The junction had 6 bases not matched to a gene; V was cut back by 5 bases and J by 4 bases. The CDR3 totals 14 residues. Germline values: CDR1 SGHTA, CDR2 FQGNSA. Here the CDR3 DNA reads TGTGCCAGCAGCCCAACAGGGGGAGGCTATGGCTACACCTTC. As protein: CASSPTGGGYGYTF.

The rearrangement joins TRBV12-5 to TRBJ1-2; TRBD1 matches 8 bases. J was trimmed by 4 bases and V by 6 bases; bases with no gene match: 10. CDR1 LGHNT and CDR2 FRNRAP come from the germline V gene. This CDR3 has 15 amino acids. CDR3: CASGQPTGGRYGYTF. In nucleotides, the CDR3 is TGTGCTAGTGGCCAACCAACAGGGGGACGCTATGGCTACACCTTC.

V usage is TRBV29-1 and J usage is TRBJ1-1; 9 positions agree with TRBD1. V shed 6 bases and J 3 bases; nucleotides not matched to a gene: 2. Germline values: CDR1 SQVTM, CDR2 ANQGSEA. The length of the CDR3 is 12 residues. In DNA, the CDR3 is TGCAGCGTGGGACAGGGAGACACTGAAGCTTTCTTT. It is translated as CSVGQGDTEAFF.

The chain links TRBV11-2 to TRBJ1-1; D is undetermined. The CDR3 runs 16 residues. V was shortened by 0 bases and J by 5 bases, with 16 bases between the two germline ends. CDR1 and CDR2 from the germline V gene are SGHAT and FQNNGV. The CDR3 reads CASSLELGQRRTEAFF. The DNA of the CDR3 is TGTGCCAGCAGCTTAGAGTTAGGGCAGAGGAGGACTGAAGCTTTCTTT. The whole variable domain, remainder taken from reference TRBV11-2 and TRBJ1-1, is EAGVAQSPRYKIIEKRQSVAFWCNPISGHATLYWYQQILGQGPKLLIQFQNNGVVDDSQLPKDRFSAERLKGVDSTLKIQPAKLEDSAVYLCASSLELGQRRTEAFFGQGTRLTVV.

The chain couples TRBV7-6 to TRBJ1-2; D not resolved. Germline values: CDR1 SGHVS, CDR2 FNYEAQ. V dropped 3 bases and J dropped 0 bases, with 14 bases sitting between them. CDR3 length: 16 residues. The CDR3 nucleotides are TGTGCCAGCAGCTTTAGGGCGGACTCTCCTAACTATGGCTACACCTTC. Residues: CASSFRADSPNYGYTF.

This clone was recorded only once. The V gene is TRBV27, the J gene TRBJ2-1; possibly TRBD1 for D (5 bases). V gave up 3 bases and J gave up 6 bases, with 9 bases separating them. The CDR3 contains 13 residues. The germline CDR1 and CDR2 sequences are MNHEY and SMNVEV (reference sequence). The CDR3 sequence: CASSFPQGNEQFF. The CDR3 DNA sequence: TGTGCCAGCAGTTTTCCCCAGGGCAATGAGCAGTTCTTC.

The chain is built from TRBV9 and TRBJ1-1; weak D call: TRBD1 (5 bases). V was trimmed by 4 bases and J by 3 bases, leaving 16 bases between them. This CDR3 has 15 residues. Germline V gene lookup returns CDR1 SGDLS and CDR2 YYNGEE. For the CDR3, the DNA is TGTGCCAGCAGCCCTGGGGGGGGTACGGACACTGAAGCTTTCTTT. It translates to CASSPGGGTDTEAFF.

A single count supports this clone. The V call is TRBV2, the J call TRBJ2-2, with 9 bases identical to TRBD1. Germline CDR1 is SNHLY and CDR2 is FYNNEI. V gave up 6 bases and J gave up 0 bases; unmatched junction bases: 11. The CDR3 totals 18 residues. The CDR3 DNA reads TGTGCCAGCAGCCCTAGGGACAGGGTTCGGTCGAACACCGGGGAGCTGTTTTTT. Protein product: CASSPRDRVRSNTGELFF.

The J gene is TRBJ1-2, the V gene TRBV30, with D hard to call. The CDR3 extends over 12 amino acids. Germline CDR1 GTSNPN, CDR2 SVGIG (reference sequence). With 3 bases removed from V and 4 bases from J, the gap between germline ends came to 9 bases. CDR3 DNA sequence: TGTGCCTGGAGAGAGGGTATCTATGGCTACACCTTC. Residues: CAWREGIYGYTF.

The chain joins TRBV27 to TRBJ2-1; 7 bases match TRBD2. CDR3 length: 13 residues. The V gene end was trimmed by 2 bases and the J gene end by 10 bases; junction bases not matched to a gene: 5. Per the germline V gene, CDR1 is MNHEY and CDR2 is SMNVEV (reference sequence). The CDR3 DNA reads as TGTGCCAGCAGTTTAGGGGGGGGGATGGAGCAGTTCTTC. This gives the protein CASSLGGGMEQFF.

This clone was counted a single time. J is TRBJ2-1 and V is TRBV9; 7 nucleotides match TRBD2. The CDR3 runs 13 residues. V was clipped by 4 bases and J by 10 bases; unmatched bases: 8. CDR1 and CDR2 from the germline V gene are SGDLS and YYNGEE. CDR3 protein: CASSSRLAGEQFF. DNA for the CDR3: TGTGCCAGCAGCTCCAGACTAGCCGGAGAGCAGTTCTTC.

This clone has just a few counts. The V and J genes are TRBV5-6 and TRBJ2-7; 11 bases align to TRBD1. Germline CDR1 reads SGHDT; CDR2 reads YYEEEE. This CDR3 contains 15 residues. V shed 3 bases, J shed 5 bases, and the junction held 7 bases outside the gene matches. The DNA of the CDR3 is TGTGCCAGCAGCTCGGGGGGGACAGGGGGACACGAGCAGTACTTC. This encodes CASSSGGTGGHEQYF.

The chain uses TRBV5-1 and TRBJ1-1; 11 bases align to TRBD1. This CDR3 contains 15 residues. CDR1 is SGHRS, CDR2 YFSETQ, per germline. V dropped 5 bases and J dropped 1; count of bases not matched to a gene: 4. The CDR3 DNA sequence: TGCGCCAGCAGGCGGGACAGGGGGACGAACACTGAAGCTTTCTTT. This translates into CASRRDRGTNTEAFF.

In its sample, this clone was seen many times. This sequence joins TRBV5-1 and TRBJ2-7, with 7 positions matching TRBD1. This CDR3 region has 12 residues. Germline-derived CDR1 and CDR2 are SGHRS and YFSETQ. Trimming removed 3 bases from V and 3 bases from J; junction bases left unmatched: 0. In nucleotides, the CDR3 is TGCGCCAGCAGCTCAGGGGGCTACGAGCAGTACGTC. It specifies CASSSGGYEQYV.

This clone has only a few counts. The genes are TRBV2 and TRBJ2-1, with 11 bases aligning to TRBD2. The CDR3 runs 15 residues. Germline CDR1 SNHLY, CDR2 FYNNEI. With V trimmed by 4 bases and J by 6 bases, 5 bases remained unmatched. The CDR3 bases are TGTGCCAGCAGTGGGACTAGCGGGTTATTCAATGAGCAGTTCTTC. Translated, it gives CASSGTSGLFNEQFF.

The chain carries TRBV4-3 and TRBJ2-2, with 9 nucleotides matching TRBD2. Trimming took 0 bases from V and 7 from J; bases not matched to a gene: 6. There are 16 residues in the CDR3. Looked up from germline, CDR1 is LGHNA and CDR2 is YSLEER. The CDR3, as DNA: TGCGCCAGCAGCCAAGAATCTAGCGGGGACCGCGGGGAGCTGTTTTTT. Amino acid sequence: CASSQESSGDRGELFF.

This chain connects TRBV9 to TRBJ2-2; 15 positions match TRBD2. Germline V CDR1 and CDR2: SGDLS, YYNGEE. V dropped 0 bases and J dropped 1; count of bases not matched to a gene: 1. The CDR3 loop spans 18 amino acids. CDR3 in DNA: TGTGCCAGCAGCGTAGGGGGACTAGCGGGGGGGAACACCGGGGAGCTGTTTTTT. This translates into CASSVGGLAGGNTGELFF. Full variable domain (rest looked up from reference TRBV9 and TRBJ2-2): DSGVTQTPKHLITATGQRVTLRCSPRSGDLSVYWYQQSLDQGLQFLIQYYNGEERAKGNILERFSAQQFPDLHSELNLSSLELGDSALYFCASSVGGLAGGNTGELFFGEGSRLTVL.

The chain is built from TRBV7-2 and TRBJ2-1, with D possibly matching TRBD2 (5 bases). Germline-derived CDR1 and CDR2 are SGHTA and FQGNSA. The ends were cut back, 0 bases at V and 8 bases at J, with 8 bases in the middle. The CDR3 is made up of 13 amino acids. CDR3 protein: CASSLATIYEQFF. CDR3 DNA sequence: TGTGCCAGCAGCTTAGCGACTATCTATGAGCAGTTCTTC.

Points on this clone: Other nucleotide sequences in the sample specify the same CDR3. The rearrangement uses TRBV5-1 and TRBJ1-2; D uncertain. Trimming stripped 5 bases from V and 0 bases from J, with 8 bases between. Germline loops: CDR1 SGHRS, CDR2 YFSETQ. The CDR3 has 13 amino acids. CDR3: CASRTDSNYGYTF. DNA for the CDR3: TGCGCCAGCAGAACAGATTCTAACTATGGCTACACCTTC.

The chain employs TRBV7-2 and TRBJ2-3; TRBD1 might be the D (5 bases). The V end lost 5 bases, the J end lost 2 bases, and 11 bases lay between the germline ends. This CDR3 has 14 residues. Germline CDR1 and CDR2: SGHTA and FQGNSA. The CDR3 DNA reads TGTGCCAGCAGCCCACAGGTGTTCACAGATACGCAGTATTTT. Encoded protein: CASSPQVFTDTQYF.

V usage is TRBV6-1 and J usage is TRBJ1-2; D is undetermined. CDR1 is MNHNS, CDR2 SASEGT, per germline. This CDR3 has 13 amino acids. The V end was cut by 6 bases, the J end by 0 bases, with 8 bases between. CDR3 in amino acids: CASSPDTNYGYTF. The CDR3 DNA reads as TGTGCCAGCAGCCCCGACACTAACTATGGCTACACCTTC.

CDR3 residues: CASSIRTAGNGYTF. Written as DNA, the CDR3 is TGTGCCAGTAGTATTCGGACTGCGGGGAATGGCTACACCTTC. The genes are TRBV19 and TRBJ1-2; no firm D call. The CDR3 is 14 amino acids. Trimming removed 3 bases from V and 6 bases from J, with 14 bases in between. Looked up from germline, CDR1 is LNHDA and CDR2 is SQIVND (reference sequence).

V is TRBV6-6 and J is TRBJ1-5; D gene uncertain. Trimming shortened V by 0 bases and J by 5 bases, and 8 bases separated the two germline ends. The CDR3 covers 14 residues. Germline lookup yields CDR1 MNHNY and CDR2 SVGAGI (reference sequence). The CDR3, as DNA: TGTGCCAGCAGTTACTCGGAGGAATATCAGCCCCAGCATTTT. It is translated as CASSYSEEYQPQHF.

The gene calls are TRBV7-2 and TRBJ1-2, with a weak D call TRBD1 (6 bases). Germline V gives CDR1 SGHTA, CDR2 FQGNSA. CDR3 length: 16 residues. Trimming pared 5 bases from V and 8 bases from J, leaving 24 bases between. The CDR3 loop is CASSTHARGAAQGYTF. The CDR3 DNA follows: TGTGCCAGCAGCACCCATGCTCGGGGGGCAGCTCAGGGCTACACCTTC. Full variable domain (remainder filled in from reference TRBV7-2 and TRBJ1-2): GAGVSQSPSNKVTEKGKDVELRCDPISGHTALYWYRQSLGQGLEFLIYFQGNSAPDKSGLPSDRFSAERTGGSVSTLTIQRTQQEDSAVYLCASSTHARGAAQGYTFGSGTRLTVV.